What follows is one TCR beta chain and its context. This sample stems from a study of blood T cells in healthy people across ages. Trimming cost V 2 bases and J 6 bases, with 19 bases left between them. This CDR3 region has 17 residues. The germline V gene encodes CDR1 MGHRA and CDR2 YSYEKL. PBMCs numbering at least 6.5 million were isolated per sample. Primed by a sample-barcoded 5' primer and a J-beta primer mix, a second PCR proceeded for 7 to 11 cycles. TCRdb analysed the 5' RACE reads with MiXCR anew, one entry per CDR3 protein. The sample consists of over 1,500,000 distinct CDR3 sequences, roughly 49% of them appearing once.

The TCR sequence derives from a woman aged 40 to 50 in good health. J is TRBJ1-4 and V is TRBV4-1, with D possibly being TRBD1 (6 bases). The specimen was blood. This chain's CDR3 is CASSQKKGGTSDEKLFF. In nucleotides, the CDR3 is TGCGCCAGCAGCCAAAAAAAGGGGGGCACGTCGGATGAAAAACTGTTTTTT.